Here is one TCR beta chain with its context. Antigen unknown. This sample's TCRbeta library carried unique molecular identifier barcodes. TCRdb re-called the PCR reads with MiXCR, one entry per CDR3 protein. Here the sample spans about 590,000 distinct CDR3 sequences, 10% to 15% being singletons. The CDR3 consists of 13 residues. Germline CDR1 is SGHTA and CDR2 is FQGNSA. The V end was cut by 1 base, the J end by 7 bases, with 7 bases between. These data belong to a study of T-cell reconstitution after alpha-beta-depleted transplantation in children. General study results and limits: Day-60 TCRbeta diversity that was high in some patients was derived from surviving recipient T cells and thymic progenitors. Several hundred expanded graft clones reportedly gave rise to the alpha-beta T cells present about two months after transplant. At the one-year point after transplant, T-cell counts and TCRbeta diversity were found to come mostly from T cells that had been newly produced.

The specimen was PBMCs, mostly from graft donor cells, collected 360 days after TCRalphabeta/CD19-depleted stem cell transplant. This sequence joins TRBV7-2 and TRBJ2-2; D is uncertain. This receptor was obtained from a male patient younger than 18 who had a stem cell transplant for acute myeloid leukemia, so the T cells may come from the graft donor. The DNA of the CDR3 is TGTGCCAGCAGCTTAGGGGCCCTCGGGGAGCTGTTTTTT. Translation: CASSLGALGELFF.